What follows are 18 T cell receptor beta chains derived from one specimen sequenced in a study of T cells in tumors and immune-related adverse events. The method was immunoSEQ multiplex PCR; TCRdb's version includes in-frame clones alone and lacks a portion of them. This table has several thousand clones, 90% to 95% appearing once. The sequenced sample was lymph node tissue, obtained from a patient treated with anti-PD-1 therapy. The receptors stem from a female donor with metastatic renal cell carcinoma.

This rearrangement joins TRBV30 to TRBJ2-2, with D perhaps TRBD1 (6 bases). Trimming pared 0 bases from V and 4 bases from J, leaving 15 bases between. From germline, CDR1 is GTSNPN and CDR2 SVGIG (reference sequence). CDR3 size: 16 residues. The CDR3 nucleotides are TGTGCCTGGAGTGTACGCGGCAGGGGTGCCACCGGGGAGCTGTTTTTT. Amino acid sequence: CAWSVRGRGATGELFF.

The chain links TRBV21-1 to TRBJ2-1; TRBD1 is the table's D call and was not checked against the DNA. TRBV21-1 is deemed a pseudogene. This CDR3 has 19 residues. DNA of the CDR3: TGTGCCAGCAAAGATGGGCAGGGGGCTTGCGGGGCCGCCTACAATGAGCAGTTCTTC. This translates into CASKDGQGACGAAYNEQFF.

The chain recombines TRBV5-1 with TRBJ1-1, with 7 nucleotides matching TRBD1. CDR3 size: 14 residues. J gave up 6 bases and V 4 bases, and 9 bases lay outside the gene matches. The germline CDR1 and CDR2 sequences are SGHRS and YFSETQ. The chain's CDR3 is CASSPNPRGAEAFF. As DNA, the CDR3 is TGCGCCAGCAGCCCGAATCCCAGGGGGGCTGAAGCTTTCTTT.

This chain links TRBV13 with TRBJ2-2; 9 nucleotides line up with TRBD1. The CDR3 runs 15 residues. CDR1 PRHDT and CDR2 FYEKMQ come from the germline V gene (reference sequence). V gave up 5 bases and J gave up 6 bases; unmatched junction bases: 7. The CDR3 sequence is CASSIEGQGSGELFF. CDR3 DNA sequence: TGTGCCAGCAGCATAGAGGGACAGGGTTCCGGGGAGCTGTTTTTT.

The V and J genes are TRBV13 and TRBJ2-2; TRBD1 agrees at 7 bases. CDR1 and CDR2 (germline): PRHDT, FYEKMQ (reference sequence). CDR3 length: 16 residues. With V trimmed by 5 bases and J by 4 bases, 10 bases remained unmatched. CDR3 sequence reads: CASSPGTARATGELFF. CDR3 bases: TGTGCCAGCAGCCCCGGGACAGCCCGTGCCACCGGGGAGCTGTTTTTT.

This chain connects TRBV18 to TRBJ2-1, with D unclear. Germline CDR1 and CDR2: KGHSH and LQKENI. The germline V and J ends were trimmed by 3 bases and 0 bases, with 9 bases remaining between them. The CDR3 is 15 residues long. CDR3 nucleotides: TGTGCCAGCTCACCTCAACGGAACTCCTACAATGAGCAGTTCTTC. Its protein is CASSPQRNSYNEQFF.

This clone was detected a few times. This chain uses TRBV14 with TRBJ2-7; 11 bases fit TRBD1. The trim removed 6 bases at V and 2 bases at J, leaving 3 bases unmatched. Germline V lookup: CDR1 SGHDN, CDR2 FVKESK. The CDR3 sequence is 14 residues long. For the CDR3, the DNA is TGTGCCAGCAGTCAGGACAGGGGGCCCTACGAGCAGTACTTC. Its translation: CASSQDRGPYEQYF. Looking up the rest from reference TRBV14 and TRBJ2-7 gives the full variable domain: EAGVTQFPSHSVIEKGQTVTLRCDPISGHDNLYWYRRVMGKEIKFLLHFVKESKQDESGMPNNRFLAERTGGTYSTLKVQPAELEDSGVYFCASSQDRGPYEQYFGPGTRLTVT.

The chain is built from TRBV6-1 and TRBJ1-4; 8 bases fit TRBD1. With 6 bases clipped from V and 5 bases from J, the junction kept 8 bases outside the gene matches. Germline CDR1 and CDR2: MNHNS and SASEGT. The CDR3 contains 15 residues. This chain's CDR3 is CASSADRVQNEKLFF. CDR3 nucleotides: TGTGCCAGCAGCGCGGACAGGGTCCAGAATGAAAAACTGTTTTTT.

V gene TRBV6-5 combines with J gene TRBJ1-4; TRBD1 matches 7 bases. The CDR3 has 15 residues. Germline values: CDR1 MNHEY, CDR2 SVGAGI. V dropped 0 bases and J dropped 11; count of bases not matched to a gene: 9. CDR3 sequence (DNA): TGTGCCAGCAGTTACTCTGGCAGGGGGGTTGCGAAACTGTTTTTT. Translating it yields CASSYSGRGVAKLFF.

Written as DNA, the CDR3 is TGTGCCAGTAGGACTAGCGGGGGTTACGAGCAGTACTTC. As protein: CASRTSGGYEQYF. V usage is TRBV19 and J usage is TRBJ2-7; 12 positions match TRBD2. V trimming: 6 bases; J trimming: 4 bases; junction bases outside the gene matches: 1. From germline, CDR1 is LNHDA and CDR2 SQIVND (reference sequence). The CDR3 has 13 amino acids.

This clone was observed a single time. The gene calls are TRBV6-1 and TRBJ2-5; 7 bases are shared with TRBD1. The ends lost 8 bases at V and 1 base at J; junction bases unmatched: 10. Germline CDR1 and CDR2: MNHNS and SASEGT. The CDR3 is 15 amino acids. CDR3 in amino acids: CASSRRDSLQETQYF. In nucleotides, the CDR3 is TGTGCCAGCTCCCGCCGGGACAGTCTCCAAGAGACCCAGTACTTC.

The chain carries TRBV28 and TRBJ1-3; D uncertain. CDR1 and CDR2 from the germline V gene are MDHEN and SYDVKM. Trimming took off 6 bases at V and 4 bases at J, with 16 bases between the two ends. This CDR3 contains 15 residues. DNA for the CDR3: TGTGCCAGCAGACCCTCTCTAGGGTGGGGAAACACCATATATTTT. Its translation is CASRPSLGWGNTIYF.

The rearrangement uses TRBV5-1 and TRBJ2-5; no definite D call. CDR1 is SGHRS and CDR2 is YFSETQ in the germline V gene. The CDR3 runs to 13 residues. V lost 0 bases and J 2 bases, leaving 5 bases between the germline ends. CDR3 amino acids: CASSLEGQETQYF. The CDR3 nucleotides read TGCGCCAGCAGCTTGGAAGGACAAGAGACCCAGTACTTC.

The gene calls are TRBV6-5 and TRBJ1-3; TRBD1 matches 8 bases. Germline V gives CDR1 MNHEY, CDR2 SVGAGI. The junction had 4 bases not matched to a gene; V was cut back by 2 bases and J by 1 base. The CDR3 covers 16 residues. The CDR3 coding sequence is TGTGCCAGCAGTTACCAAGGGACAGGTTCTGGAAACACCATATATTTT. Translating it yields CASSYQGTGSGNTIYF.

This clone was detected once. The rearrangement links TRBV10-3 to TRBJ2-1, with TRBD1 as a possible D gene (6 bases). Germline values: CDR1 ENHRY, CDR2 SYGVKD. This CDR3 is built from 16 residues. With 4 bases removed from V and 4 bases from J, the gap between germline ends came to 17 bases. The CDR3 DNA sequence: TGTGCCATCAGTGTGAGGGACAACCCGCTATACAATGAGCAGTTCTTC. Translation gives CAISVRDNPLYNEQFF.

This chain uses TRBV7-2 with TRBJ1-5; 7 positions agree with TRBD1. The CDR3 runs 13 residues. The V gene's germline CDR1 is SGHTA and CDR2 FQGNSA. V lost 3 bases, J lost 5 bases, and 1 base stayed unmatched. The CDR3, as DNA: TGTGCCAGCAGCTTCGACAGGGATCAGCCCCAGCATTTT. It is translated as CASSFDRDQPQHF.

CDR3 sequence (DNA): TGTGCCAGCAGCGGCGGGACCTACGAGCAGTACTTC. It specifies CASSGGTYEQYF. V gene TRBV9 combines with J gene TRBJ2-7; a possible D gene is TRBD2 (6 bases). Germline values: CDR1 SGDLS, CDR2 YYNGEE. This CDR3 contains 12 residues. V shed 3 bases and J shed 2 bases, with 6 bases lying between them.

A single count supports this clone. The V gene is TRBV6-4, the J gene TRBJ1-1; a weak D match, TRBD1 (5 bases). Per germline, CDR1 MRHNA and CDR2 SNTAGT. V shed 5 bases and J shed 0 bases, with 10 bases lying between them. CDR3 length: 14 residues. CDR3 sequence reads: CASSTTAMNTEAFF. In DNA form, the CDR3 reads TGTGCCAGCAGTACGACAGCAATGAACACTGAAGCTTTCTTT.